One TCR beta chain is described in this entry. Its cognate antigen has yet to be identified. Base qualities are not provided; no much larger clone lies one nucleotide away. The data stem from a study of blood T cell repertoires in COVID-19 (dated by TCRdb to 2018 to 2020). Turning to the overall study: Samples from collaborators originated in the United States, Italy and Spain and spanned both the acute and convalescent phases of COVID-19. The material from the prospective study consisted of cDNA or gDNA derived from T cells, B-cell-depleted T cells, or PBMCs. The dataset comprised deeply sampled blood TCRbeta repertoires from subjects exposed to, actively infected with, or recovered from COVID-19. A freely available public database, intended as a resource for researchers studying the immune response to SARS-CoV-2, is where the repertoires were released. Samples came from the ongoing ImmuneRACE study (first 160 participants) plus 1,254 subjects from 6 global collaborators. A de-identified subject ID, COVID-19 status, age in years and sex were almost always included in the sample metadata. Where available, HLA class I and class II types were obtained from metadata supplied by the sample provider rather than from assay-based typing.

The immunoSEQ Assay, a bias-controlled multiplex PCR, was used to amplify TCRbeta CDR3 regions from genomic DNA. As for the original processing: Nucleated cell counts per sample were estimated from amplification of reference gene primers within the assay. To quantify the absolute abundance of each unique TCRbeta CDR3 rearrangement, sequence reads were collapsed and filtered. Productive Simpson clonality was computed per sample as the square root of Simpson's diversity index over productive rearrangements. Not all clones reach the TCRdb copy of this immuneACCESS table, which keeps in-frame sequences only. Checked studies attribute under half of the gap to unresolved V genes and leave the rest unexplained. Clone size and V and J calls were adopted from that table, with D and trimming inferred from the DNA. For this sample the table gives around 190,000 clones, of which about 80% were detected only once. The ten largest make up about 7.8% of the sample.

One collaborating source in Seattle enrolled patients while the patients were actively infected and followed the patients over time throughout the course of disease. Each collaborating institution followed its own protocols to collect whole blood in K2EDTA tubes. Collaborator samples were shipped for TCRbeta analysis as frozen whole blood, isolated PBMCs, or DNA extracted from either sample type. The study at large found these results: How much clinical and demographic metadata was included differed by source and by participant, and the metadata was provided uncurated.

The receptor was derived from a woman in her sixties or seventies with COVID-19, enrolled during active disease. What was sequenced was peripheral blood.

The CDR3 protein: CASSLVSNLYQETQYF. The DNA reads TGTGCCAGCAGCTTAGTTAGCAACCTGTACCAAGAGACCCAGTACTTC. The chain is encoded by TRBV7-9 joined to TRBJ2-5; the D gene identity is not certain. V is cut by 1 base and J by 0 bases, and the space between the germline ends is 12 bases. The CDR3 starts with the cysteine, ends with the phenylalanine, and has 16 residues. Here the CDR3 DNA is all that survives: 48 bases in frame from base 1. Via the germline V gene (reference sequence), CDR1 is SEHNR and CDR2 FQNEAQ.